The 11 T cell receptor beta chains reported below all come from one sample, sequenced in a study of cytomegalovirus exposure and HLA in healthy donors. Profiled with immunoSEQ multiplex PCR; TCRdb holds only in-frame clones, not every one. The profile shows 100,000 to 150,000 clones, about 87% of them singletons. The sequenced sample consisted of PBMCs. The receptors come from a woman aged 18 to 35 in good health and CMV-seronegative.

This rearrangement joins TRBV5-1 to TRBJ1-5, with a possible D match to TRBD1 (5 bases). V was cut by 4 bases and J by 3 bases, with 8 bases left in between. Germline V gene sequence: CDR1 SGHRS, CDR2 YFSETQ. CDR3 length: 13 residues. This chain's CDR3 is CASSEGDNQPQHF. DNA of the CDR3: TGCGCCAGCAGCGAAGGGGACAATCAGCCCCAGCATTTT.

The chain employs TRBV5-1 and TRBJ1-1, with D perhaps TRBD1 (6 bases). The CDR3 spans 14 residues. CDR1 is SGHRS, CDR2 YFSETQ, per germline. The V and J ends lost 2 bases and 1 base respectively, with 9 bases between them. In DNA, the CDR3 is TGCGCCAGCAGCTTTGGACAGCCGAACACTGAAGCTTTCTTT. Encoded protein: CASSFGQPNTEAFF.

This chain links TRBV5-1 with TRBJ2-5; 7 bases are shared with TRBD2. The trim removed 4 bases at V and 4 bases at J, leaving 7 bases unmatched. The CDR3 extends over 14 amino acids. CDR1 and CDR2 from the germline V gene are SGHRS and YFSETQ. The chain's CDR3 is CASSERGGGETQYF. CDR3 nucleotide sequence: TGCGCCAGCAGCGAAAGGGGCGGGGGAGAGACCCAGTACTTC.

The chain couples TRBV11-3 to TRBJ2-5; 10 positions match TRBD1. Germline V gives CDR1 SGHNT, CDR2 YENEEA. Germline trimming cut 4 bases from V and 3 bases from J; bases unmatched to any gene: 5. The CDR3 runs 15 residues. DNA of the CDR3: TGTGCCAGCAGCTGGGGGGACAGGGGAAAAGAGACCCAGTACTTC. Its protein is CASSWGDRGKETQYF.

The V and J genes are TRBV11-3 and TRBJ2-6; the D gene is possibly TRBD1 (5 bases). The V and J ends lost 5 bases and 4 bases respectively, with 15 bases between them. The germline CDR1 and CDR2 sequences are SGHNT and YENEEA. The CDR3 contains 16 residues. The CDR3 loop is CASSPGRAWGANVLTF. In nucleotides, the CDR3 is TGTGCCAGCAGCCCCGGCAGGGCGTGGGGGGCCAACGTCCTGACTTTC.

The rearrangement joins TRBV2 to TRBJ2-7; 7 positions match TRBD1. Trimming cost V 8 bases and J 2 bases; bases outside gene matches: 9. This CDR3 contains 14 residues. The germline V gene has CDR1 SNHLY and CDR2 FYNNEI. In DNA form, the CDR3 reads TGTGCCAGCCCAGACCGGGACAGCCCCTACGAGCAGTACTTC. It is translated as CASPDRDSPYEQYF.

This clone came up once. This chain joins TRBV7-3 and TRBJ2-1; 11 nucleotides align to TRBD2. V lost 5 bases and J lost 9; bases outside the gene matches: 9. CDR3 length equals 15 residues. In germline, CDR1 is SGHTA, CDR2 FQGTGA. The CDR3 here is CASSPELAGVAEQFF. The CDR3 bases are TGTGCCAGCAGCCCTGAACTAGCGGGAGTGGCTGAGCAGTTCTTC.

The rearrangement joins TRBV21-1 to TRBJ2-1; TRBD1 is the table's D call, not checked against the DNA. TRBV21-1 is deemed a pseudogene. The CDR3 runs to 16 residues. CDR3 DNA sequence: TGTGCCAGCAGACCCCGTACAGAGAGCTCCTACAATGAGCAGTTCTTC. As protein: CASRPRTESSYNEQFF.

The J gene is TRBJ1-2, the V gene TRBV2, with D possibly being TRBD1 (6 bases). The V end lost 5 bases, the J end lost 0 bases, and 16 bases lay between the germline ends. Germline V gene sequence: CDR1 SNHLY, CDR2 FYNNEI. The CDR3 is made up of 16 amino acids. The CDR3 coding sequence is TGTGCCAGCAGTCTGGGGGGGCCCCATTCTAACTATGGCTACACCTTC. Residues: CASSLGGPHSNYGYTF. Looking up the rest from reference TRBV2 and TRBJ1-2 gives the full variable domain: EPEVTQTPSHQVTQMGQEVILRCVPISNHLYFYWYRQILGQKVEFLVSFYNNEISEKSEIFDDQFSVERPDGSNFTLKIRSTKLEDSAMYFCASSLGGPHSNYGYTFGSGTRLTVV.

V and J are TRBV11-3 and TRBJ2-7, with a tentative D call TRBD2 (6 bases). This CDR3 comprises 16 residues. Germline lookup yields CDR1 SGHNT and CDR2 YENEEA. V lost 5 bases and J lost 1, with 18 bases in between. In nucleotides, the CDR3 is TGTGCCAGCAGCAACCCTTGGGGGGAGGAGTCCTACGAGCAGTACTTC. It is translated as CASSNPWGEESYEQYF. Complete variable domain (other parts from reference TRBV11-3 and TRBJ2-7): EAGVVQSPRYKIIEKKQPVAFWCNPISGHNTLYWYLQNLGQGPELLIRYENEEAVDDSQLPKDRFSAERLKGVDSTLKIQPAELGDSAVYLCASSNPWGEESYEQYFGPGTRLTVT.

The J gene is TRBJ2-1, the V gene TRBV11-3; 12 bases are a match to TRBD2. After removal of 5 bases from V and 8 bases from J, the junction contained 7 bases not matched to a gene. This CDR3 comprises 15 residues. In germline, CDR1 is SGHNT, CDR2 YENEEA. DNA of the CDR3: TGTGCCAGCAGCCCTAGCGGGAGGGCTGCGGATGAGCAGTTCTTC. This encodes CASSPSGRAADEQFF.